The 25 T cell receptor beta chains in this list originate from one sample, sequenced in a study of T-cell reconstitution after alpha-beta-depleted transplantation in children (TCRdb year 2016). Libraries were built with PCR. The reads were generated on an Illumina HiSeq 2500. To normalize quantification of the TCRbeta repertoire, the TCR libraries were built with molecular barcoding that relied on unique molecular identifiers. The public reads were quality trimmed at Q25 with fastp and then assembled into clones with MiXCR by TCRdb, keeping productive beta chains. Each entry merges the rows of one CDR3 protein and shows their most common DNA and genes. The sample contains approximately 110,000 distinct CDR3 sequences, about 9.3% of them found a single time. Less than 40% of the sample is in the top ten clones. The sample's treatment or condition label, in plain terms: allogeneic hematopoietic cell transplantation with graft depleted of TCRalphabeta T cells and CD19 B cells.

The sequencing here drew on PBMCs, taken before TCRalphabeta/CD19-depleted stem cell transplant. Source of these receptors: a boy younger than 10 with acute lymphoblastic leukemia, due to receive a stem cell transplant.

This rearrangement joins TRBV6-5 to TRBJ2-7, with 8 bases matching TRBD1. Looked up from germline, CDR1 is MNHEY and CDR2 is SVGAGI. There are 15 residues in the CDR3. V was pared by 5 bases and J by 3 bases, with 9 bases of the junction left unmatched. This chain's CDR3 is CASSPSGTGNYEQYF. CDR3 nucleotides: TGTGCCAGCAGTCCCTCCGGGACAGGTAACTACGAGCAGTACTTC.

In this sample, this clonotype turned up a few times. The chain uses TRBV20-1 and TRBJ1-2; 7 nucleotides align to TRBD1. The germline V gene encodes CDR1 DFQATT and CDR2 SNEGSKA (reference sequence). The CDR3 sequence is 14 residues long. Germline trimming cut 0 bases from V and 8 bases from J; bases unmatched to any gene: 9. For the CDR3, the DNA is TGCAGTGCTAGAGATACCGCGGGACAGCGGGGCTACACCTTC. This encodes CSARDTAGQRGYTF.

The chain has TRBV20-1 and TRBJ2-4, with TRBD2 identical over 10 bases. The CDR3 is 14 residues long. Losses at the gene ends were 5 bases for V and 1 base for J; bases not matched to a gene: 2. Per germline, CDR1 DFQATT and CDR2 SNEGSKA (reference sequence). The CDR3 DNA follows: TGCAGTGCTCATAGCGGGAGGGCCAAAAACATTCAGTACTTC. Its translation: CSAHSGRAKNIQYF.

The chain employs TRBV27 and TRBJ2-1; TRBD2 matches 9 bases. The trim removed 0 bases at V and 10 bases at J, leaving 7 bases unmatched. The CDR3 has 15 amino acids. The germline V gene encodes CDR1 MNHEY and CDR2 SMNVEV (reference sequence). The CDR3 loop reads CASSLSGGRAEEQFF. CDR3 DNA: TGTGCCAGCAGTTTATCTGGCGGGAGGGCCGAAGAGCAGTTCTTC.

The gene calls are TRBV29-1 and TRBJ2-1; the match to TRBD1 covers 9 bases. CDR3 length equals 14 residues. The trim removed 7 bases at V and 7 bases at J, leaving 11 bases unmatched. Germline V CDR1 and CDR2: SQVTM, ANQGSEA. This chain's CDR3 is CSANPGQGDNEQFF. CDR3 DNA sequence: TGCAGCGCAAATCCGGGACAGGGTGATAATGAGCAGTTCTTC.

This clonotype has only a few counts. The chain joins TRBV10-3 to TRBJ2-7; 7 nucleotides match TRBD1. The CDR3 runs to 14 residues. V lost 3 bases and J lost 2; bases outside the gene matches: 4. CDR1 is ENHRY and CDR2 is SYGVKD in the germline V gene. The CDR3 reads CAISDPGTAYEQYF. The CDR3 DNA sequence: TGTGCCATCAGTGACCCCGGGACAGCCTACGAGCAGTACTTC.

This clonotype has more than one count but fewer than ten. V is TRBV28 and J is TRBJ2-1; a possible D gene is TRBD2 (5 bases). V lost 6 bases to trimming and J lost 0 bases, with 12 bases between them. Germline V gene sequence: CDR1 MDHEN, CDR2 SYDVKM. This CDR3 contains 15 residues. The CDR3 spells CASRAKRSSYNEQFF. The CDR3 DNA reads TGTGCCAGCAGAGCCAAGCGGAGCTCCTACAATGAGCAGTTCTTC.

In its sample, this clonotype was seen a few times. The genes are TRBV7-9 and TRBJ2-2, with D maybe TRBD2 (5 bases). CDR1 is SEHNR and CDR2 is FQNEAQ in the germline V gene (reference sequence). There are 12 residues in the CDR3. V was pared by 3 bases and J by 7 bases, with 6 bases between. CDR3 region: CASSFTSGELFF. The DNA for the CDR3 is TGTGCCAGCAGCTTTACTAGCGGGGAGCTGTTTTTT.

The chain carries TRBV5-1 and TRBJ2-3; no clear D gene. Germline CDR1 and CDR2: SGHRS and YFSETQ. The CDR3 has 12 residues. V shed 6 bases and J shed 3 bases, with 8 bases lying between them. The CDR3 DNA sequence: TGCGCCAGCACCGATGGAACAGATACGCAGTATTTT. As protein: CASTDGTDTQYF.

This clonotype was recorded many times. In nucleotides, the CDR3 is TGTGCCAGCAGCCCAGGGAGGGGCAGCTCCTACGAGCAGTACTTC. Its translation is CASSPGRGSSYEQYF. The chain is built from TRBV11-2 and TRBJ2-7; 7 bases map to TRBD2. CDR1 and CDR2 from the germline V gene are SGHAT and FQNNGV. This CDR3 comprises 15 residues. J lost 0 bases, V lost 5 bases, and 7 bases had no gene match.

V gene TRBV20-1 combines with J gene TRBJ1-1; D unclear. The CDR3 has 12 residues. V was cut by 1 base and J by 4 bases, with 7 bases left in between. Germline V gene data show CDR1 as DFQATT and CDR2 as SNEGSKA (reference sequence). CDR3 amino acids: CSARALATEAFF. For the CDR3, the DNA is TGCAGTGCTAGAGCGCTGGCCACTGAAGCTTTCTTT.

This clonotype was counted a few times. J is TRBJ1-4 and V is TRBV27, with D maybe TRBD1 (5 bases). The V gene lost 0 bases and the J gene lost 4 bases, with 15 bases spanning the gap. CDR1 and CDR2 from the germline V gene are MNHEY and SMNVEV (reference sequence). The CDR3 totals 17 residues. The chain's CDR3 is CASSLSWGGGYNEKLFF. CDR3 nucleotides: TGTGCCAGCAGTTTATCGTGGGGGGGAGGATATAATGAAAAACTGTTTTTT. The full variable domain, in which reference TRBV27 and TRBJ1-4 provide the parts outside the CDR3, is EAQVTQNPRYLITVTGKKLTVTCSQNMNHEYMSWYRQDPGLGLRQIYYSMNVEVTDKGDVPEGYKVSRKEKRNFPLILESPSPNQTSLYFCASSLSWGGGYNEKLFFGSGTQLSVL.

By its share, this clonotype is medium-sized (0.01 to 0.1%). The chain couples TRBV7-8 to TRBJ2-7, with 16 positions matching TRBD2. Per germline, CDR1 SGHVS and CDR2 FQNEAQ. The CDR3 covers 14 residues. Trimming removed 8 bases from V and 7 bases from J; junction bases left unmatched: 5. The CDR3 reads CASGTSGRAREQYF. The CDR3 DNA sequence: TGTGCCAGCGGGACTAGCGGGAGGGCCCGGGAGCAGTACTTC.

V usage is TRBV5-1 and J usage is TRBJ2-7; a possible D gene is TRBD1 (6 bases). This CDR3 has 13 residues. Trimming took off 5 bases at V and 1 base at J, with 10 bases between the two ends. Per the germline V gene, CDR1 is SGHRS and CDR2 is YFSETQ. CDR3 sequence (DNA): TGCGCCAGCAGACCAGGGGCTTCCTACGAGCAGTACTTC. Its translation: CASRPGASYEQYF.

Many counts were recorded for this clonotype. The chain has TRBV5-1 and TRBJ2-1, with 8 bases aligning to TRBD1. Germline V gene data show CDR1 as SGHRS and CDR2 as YFSETQ. The CDR3 loop spans 15 amino acids. J was trimmed by 5 bases and V by 4 bases; bases with no gene match: 8. CDR3 protein: CASSTMTGANNEQFF. The CDR3 DNA reads as TGCGCCAGCAGCACAATGACAGGGGCAAACAATGAGCAGTTCTTC.

There are a few counts of this clonotype. The V call is TRBV11-2, the J call TRBJ2-2; no definite D call. Trimming cost V 1 base and J 4 bases, with 7 bases left between them. The CDR3 runs 14 residues. The germline gives CDR1 SGHAT, CDR2 FQNNGV. The CDR3 DNA sequence: TGTGCCAGCAGCTTAGGGTGGGGCACCGGGGAGCTGTTTTTT. Translation: CASSLGWGTGELFF. Supplemented by reference TRBV11-2 and TRBJ2-2, the full variable domain reads EAGVAQSPRYKIIEKRQSVAFWCNPISGHATLYWYQQILGQGPKLLIQFQNNGVVDDSQLPKDRFSAERLKGVDSTLKIQPAKLEDSAVYLCASSLGWGTGELFFGEGSRLTVL.

The chain couples TRBV20-1 to TRBJ2-7; a possible D gene is TRBD1 (6 bases). Looked up from germline, CDR1 is DFQATT and CDR2 is SNEGSKA (reference sequence). Trimming pared 6 bases from V and 2 bases from J, leaving 11 bases between. This CDR3 contains 12 residues. DNA for the CDR3: TGCAGTGCAAAAACAGGGCCCTACGAGCAGTACTTC. Translation gives CSAKTGPYEQYF.

The chain links TRBV11-2 to TRBJ1-4; D is undetermined. Trimming pared 5 bases from V and 0 bases from J, leaving 7 bases between. The CDR3 is 14 amino acids. Germline-derived CDR1 and CDR2 are SGHAT and FQNNGV. In DNA, the CDR3 is TGTGCCAGCAGCCGACCTGCAACTAATGAAAAACTGTTTTTT. This encodes CASSRPATNEKLFF.

This chain uses TRBV20-1 with TRBJ2-1; D gene unclear. The germline V gene encodes CDR1 DFQATT and CDR2 SNEGSKA (reference sequence). There are 14 residues in the CDR3. Trimming cost V 8 bases and J 5 bases, with 19 bases left between them. CDR3 sequence (DNA): TGCAGTTCCCAACCCCCCCTGAGGCACAATGAGCAGTTCTTC. It is translated as CSSQPPLRHNEQFF.

The chain couples TRBV18 to TRBJ1-1; D is unresolved. Germline V lookup: CDR1 KGHSH, CDR2 LQKENI. This CDR3 is 11 amino acids long. The germline V and J ends were trimmed by 8 bases and 4 bases, with 8 bases remaining between them. DNA of the CDR3: TGTGCCAGCGGAGGGTCCACTGAAGCTTTCTTT. Protein: CASGGSTEAFF. The full variable domain, with the rest looked up from reference TRBV18 and TRBJ1-1, is NAGVMQNPRHLVRRRGQEARLRCSPMKGHSHVYWYRQLPEEGLKFMVYLQKENIIDESGMPKERFSAEFPKEGPSILRIQQVVRGDSAAYFCASGGSTEAFFGQGTRLTVV.

The chain has TRBV7-9 and TRBJ2-5, with a possible D match to TRBD2 (7 bases). Germline CDR1 SEHNR, CDR2 FQNEAQ (reference sequence). The V and J ends lost 1 base and 4 bases respectively, with 13 bases between them. This CDR3 has 15 amino acids. Written as DNA, the CDR3 is TGTGCCAGCAGCTTAGTCGGGGGGCGCGGAGAGACCCAGTACTTC. Translated: CASSLVGGRGETQYF.

This clonotype appeared a few times. The chain recombines TRBV7-9 with TRBJ2-5, with 8 bases matching TRBD1. V shed 3 bases and J 4 bases; nucleotides not matched to a gene: 7. Germline V gives CDR1 SEHNR, CDR2 FQNEAQ (reference sequence). The CDR3 loop spans 15 amino acids. The CDR3 DNA reads as TGTGCCAGCAGCTTTCAGGGGGCCTGGTTAGAGACCCAGTACTTC. Its protein product is CASSFQGAWLETQYF.

This sequence joins TRBV6-1 and TRBJ2-3; D is undetermined. V lost 6 bases and J lost 3, with 19 bases in between. The V gene's germline CDR1 is MNHNS and CDR2 SASEGT. The CDR3 consists of 16 residues. CDR3: CASSQPPNFRTDTQYF. The CDR3 DNA sequence: TGTGCCAGCAGCCAACCCCCGAACTTTAGAACAGATACGCAGTATTTT.

This clonotype has a count of ten or more. V gene TRBV7-9 combines with J gene TRBJ2-5; TRBD2 aligns across 10 bases. The CDR3 has 14 amino acids. CDR1 is SEHNR and CDR2 is FQNEAQ in the germline V gene (reference sequence). The V and J ends lost 6 bases and 5 bases, in that order; junction bases with no gene match: 6. CDR3 amino acids: CASRKREGVETQYF. CDR3 sequence (DNA): TGTGCCAGCAGGAAGCGGGAGGGCGTGGAGACCCAGTACTTC.

The genes are TRBV18 and TRBJ2-5; TRBD1 might be the D (6 bases). From germline, CDR1 is KGHSH and CDR2 LQKENI. Trimming took off 6 bases at V and 7 bases at J, with 18 bases between the two ends. The CDR3 is 14 amino acids. The CDR3 reads CASSSNRVGGTQYF. The CDR3 coding sequence is TGTGCCAGCTCCAGCAACAGGGTTGGCGGGACCCAGTACTTC.